This T cell receptor beta chain appears in the sequencing data of a study of blood T cell repertoires in COVID-19. Across the whole study: Some COVID-19 samples were acute and others convalescent; all came from the United States, Italy and Spain. Nucleic acid was either cDNA or gDNA, and it came from T cells, B-cell-depleted T cells, or PBMCs.

The CDR3 has 15 residues. J was trimmed by 0 bases and V by 6 bases; bases with no gene match: 4. CDR1 is SNHLY and CDR2 is FYNNEI in the germline V gene. Per the study methods: Reference gene primers were amplified, and this amplification served to estimate nucleated cell counts. Assay used: immunoSEQ multiplex PCR; TCRdb lists only in-frame clones, some missing. Clonal size and the V and J genes are those of that table, whereas D and trimming came from the DNA. Seen here are tens of thousands of clones, roughly 90% observed once, and the top ten hold roughly a sixth. The receptor comes from an elderly man in a cohort sampled during active COVID-19. Specimen: peripheral blood. The rearrangement uses TRBV2 and TRBJ2-3; 9 positions agree with TRBD2. CDR3 nucleotides: TGTGCCAGCAGAGCGGGGGGATCTAGCACAGATACGCAGTATTTT. Its protein is CASRAGGSSTDTQYF. The whole variable domain, remainder taken from reference TRBV2 and TRBJ2-3, is EPEVTQTPSHQVTQMGQEVILRCVPISNHLYFYWYRQILGQKVEFLVSFYNNEISEKSEIFDDQFSVERPDGSNFTLKIRSTKLEDSAMYFCASRAGGSSTDTQYFGPGTRLTVL.